Sequencing of this T cell receptor (beta chain) was carried out in a study of regulatory T cells in long-lasting Graves disease. Study-wide background: Patients met the persistent Graves' disease definition after over 5 years of antithyroid drugs with positive TSH receptor antibodies.

V was cut by 7 bases and J by 3 bases, with 17 bases left in between. Germline V gene data show CDR1 as MNHNS and CDR2 as SASEGT. The CDR3 is made up of 15 amino acids. Study-level results: Shared public clonotypes totalled approximately 3,000 in persistent patients, compared with about 930 in new patients. Thyroid tissue went unexamined; only peripheral blood was analyzed. Patients with persistent disease showed a bias toward TRBV28, TRBJ1-2 and TRBJ2-5.

Sequencing libraries for TCR beta were prepared with iRepertoire HTBI primers and Arm-PCR of CDR3 regions. TCRdb independently ran MiXCR on the multiplex PCR reads; one entry per CDR3 protein. The data show 400,000 to 450,000 distinct CDR3 sequences, around 20% seen once. Noted time point: persistent/refractory GD, antithyroid drugs over 5 years with positive TRAb. RNA from PBMCs was the source of the TCR library. On this clonotype itself: Its target is unknown.

The clonotype was recovered from a female donor with Graves disease. V and J are TRBV6-1 and TRBJ2-3; a possible D gene is TRBD2 (6 bases). Sequencing used peripheral blood mononuclear cells (PBMCs), obtained when the disease was refractory, from a patient treated with antithyroid drugs. The CDR3 protein is CASIPGRAYTDTQYF. In DNA form, the CDR3 reads TGTGCCAGCATCCCCGGGAGAGCCTATACAGATACGCAGTATTTT.